The clone carrying this T cell receptor (beta chain) was found a few times. Each CDR3 protein gets one entry after TCRdb re-called the 5' RACE reads with MiXCR. The sample consists of tens of thousands of distinct CDR3 sequences, over 15% of them appearing once. Germline assignment: CDR1 SGHRS and CDR2 YFSETQ. The CDR3 is 12 residues long. V was trimmed by 1 base and J by 7 bases, leaving 9 bases between them. The origin of this receptor is a female donor with breast cancer. The chain carries TRBV5-1 and TRBJ2-7; no definite D call. The sample was naive CD4+ T cells sorted from blood. Subset specified: naive CD4+ T cells, CD4+CD45RA+CD25-. DNA for the CDR3: TGCGCCAGCAGCTTGATAGCTTCAGAGCAGTACTTC. Its translation: CASSLIASEQYF.